This entry lists 32 T cell receptor beta chains sequenced from one sample in a study of beta chain features in type 1 diabetes (dated by TCRdb to 2017 to 2018). Receptor amplification or capture employed the immunoSEQ multiplex PCR assay. All of the isolated RNA was reverse transcribed with the High Capacity cDNA Reverse Transcription Kit, so expressed TCRB transcripts were sequenced. The table was pulled from immuneACCESS by TCRdb, which kept in-frame rearrangements only. Such tables lose some clones; where checked, under half of the loss comes from unresolved V genes, and the rest has no known cause. The sample table holds roughly 290,000 clones, of which around 7.8% were seen once. The ten largest clones add up to more than 0.9% of the sample. Sequencing input: central memory CD4+ T cells from blood. All receptors derive from a young woman in good health.

The V call is TRBV6-5, the J call TRBJ1-5, with D maybe TRBD1 (5 bases). Germline lookup yields CDR1 MNHEY and CDR2 SVGAGI. The CDR3 runs to 14 residues. V lost 11 bases and J lost 4, with 18 bases in between. CDR3 sequence reads: CAPTAAGRNQPQHF. CDR3 bases: TGTGCCCCCACTGCGGCAGGGAGGAATCAGCCCCAGCATTTT.

The V and J genes are TRBV27 and TRBJ2-1, with D possibly being TRBD2 (6 bases). CDR1 is MNHEY, CDR2 SMNVEV, per germline (reference sequence). The CDR3 sequence is 14 residues long. Trimming shortened V by 7 bases and J by 3 bases, and 13 bases separated the two germline ends. Written as DNA, the CDR3 is TGTGCCAGCACCCGGGGAGGAGTCTACAATGAGCAGTTCTTC. It is translated as CASTRGGVYNEQFF.

This clone was detected a few times. Other DNA sequences in this sample translate to the same CDR3. The genes are TRBV14 and TRBJ1-2, with D hard to call. The CDR3 is 13 residues long. V was cut by 3 bases and J by 0 bases, with 5 bases left in between. The germline V gene has CDR1 SGHDN and CDR2 FVKESK. In DNA, the CDR3 is TGTGCCAGCAGCCAGGGAGCTAACTATGGCTACACCTTC. Translated: CASSQGANYGYTF.

The chain joins TRBV7-3 to TRBJ2-3; TRBD2 matches at 10 bases. J lost 4 bases, V lost 6 bases, and 7 bases had no gene match. Germline V gene sequence: CDR1 SGHTA, CDR2 FQGTGA. There are 15 residues in the CDR3. In DNA form, the CDR3 reads TGTGCCAGCAGAGCGAGCGGGGGGGCCGCAGATACGCAGTATTTT. Translating gives CASRASGGAADTQYF.

V is TRBV7-2 and J is TRBJ1-1, with D possibly matching TRBD1 (5 bases). Trimming shortened V by 4 bases and J by 5 bases, and 20 bases separated the two germline ends. The CDR3 is 16 amino acids. Germline CDR1 reads SGHTA; CDR2 reads FQGNSA. The CDR3 loop reads CASSSTPPSTATEAFF. CDR3 bases: TGTGCCAGCAGCTCAACCCCTCCGTCGACAGCGACTGAAGCTTTCTTT.

This chain uses TRBV6-4 with TRBJ2-1; 8 bases agree with TRBD2. CDR1 is MRHNA, CDR2 SNTAGT, per germline. The CDR3 contains 15 residues. Trimming at V came to 3 bases and at J to 3 bases, leaving 4 bases not matched to a gene. CDR3 sequence: CASSDGGRSYNEQFF. The CDR3 DNA reads TGTGCCAGCAGTGATGGCGGGAGGAGCTACAATGAGCAGTTCTTC.

This rearrangement joins TRBV6-1 to TRBJ2-3; the D gene is possibly TRBD2 (5 bases). Germline V gives CDR1 MNHNS, CDR2 SASEGT. Trimming removed 5 bases from V and 11 bases from J, with 14 bases in between. The CDR3 consists of 12 residues. CDR3 nucleotide sequence: TGTGCCAGCAGTTCGGGAAGGACCCTGCAGTATTTT. Residues: CASSSGRTLQYF.

This rearrangement joins TRBV13 to TRBJ2-5; TRBD1 agrees at 10 bases. CDR1 and CDR2 (germline): PRHDT, FYEKMQ (reference sequence). The CDR3 has 16 amino acids. Trimming cost V 2 bases and J 3 bases; bases outside gene matches: 6. CDR3 loop: CASSLYGTGDKETQYF. CDR3 sequence (DNA): TGTGCCAGCAGCTTATATGGGACAGGGGACAAAGAGACCCAGTACTTC.

This clone was observed at least ten times. The chain combines TRBV28 with TRBJ2-7, with a weak D call TRBD1 (6 bases). The germline V gene has CDR1 MDHEN and CDR2 SYDVKM. The germline V and J ends were trimmed by 6 bases and 2 bases, with 14 bases remaining between them. This CDR3 has 14 residues. DNA for the CDR3: TGTGCCAGCAGGGATCGAGGACAGCCCTACGAGCAGTACGTC. This encodes CASRDRGQPYEQYV.

This chain uses TRBV6-5 with TRBJ2-7; tentatively, D is TRBD1 (6 bases). There are 14 residues in the CDR3. Per the germline V gene, CDR1 is MNHEY and CDR2 is SVGAGI. V gave up 5 bases and J gave up 2 bases, with 13 bases separating them. For the CDR3, the DNA is TGTGCCAGCAGTGACCGGGACATCACCTACGAGCAGTACTTC. Its protein product is CASSDRDITYEQYF.

J is TRBJ1-1 and V is TRBV5-1; D is uncertain. CDR1 and CDR2 from the germline V gene are SGHRS and YFSETQ. The V and J ends lost 4 bases and 4 bases respectively, with 14 bases between them. CDR3 size: 14 residues. CDR3 residues: CASSLEVGVTEAFF. CDR3 bases: TGCGCCAGCAGCCTGGAAGTTGGGGTCACTGAAGCTTTCTTT. Together with reference TRBV5-1 and TRBJ1-1, the CDR3 gives the full variable domain: KAGVTQTPRYLIKTRGQQVTLSCSPISGHRSVSWYQQTPGQGLQFLFEYFSETQRNKGNFPGRFSGRQFSNSRSEMNVSTLELGDSALYLCASSLEVGVTEAFFGQGTRLTVV.

In its sample, this clone was seen a few times. The chain couples TRBV27 to TRBJ2-3; 10 bases map to TRBD2. The germline gives CDR1 MNHEY, CDR2 SMNVEV (reference sequence). With V trimmed by 2 bases and J by 0 bases, 8 bases remained unmatched. The CDR3 has 18 amino acids. The CDR3 is CASSLKLPAGGSTDTQYF. The DNA of the CDR3 is TGTGCCAGCAGTTTAAAGCTCCCAGCGGGGGGGAGCACAGATACGCAGTATTTT.

The table lists this clone with a few counts. V is TRBV29-1 and J is TRBJ2-3, with a tentative D call TRBD2 (5 bases). Germline CDR1 SQVTM, CDR2 ANQGSEA. The CDR3 has 13 amino acids. V was cut by 2 bases and J by 6 bases, with 12 bases left in between. The CDR3 protein is CSVESRVRDTQYF. The CDR3 DNA is TGCAGCGTTGAATCGAGGGTCAGGGATACGCAGTATTTT.

A remark on this clone: This same CDR3 is encoded by further DNA sequences in the sample. The chain is built from TRBV15 and TRBJ2-5; D call uncertain. The germline V gene has CDR1 LNHNV and CDR2 YYDKDF (reference sequence). The CDR3 sequence is 15 residues long. V was cut by 3 bases and J by 3 bases, with 14 bases left in between. The CDR3 DNA follows: TGTGCCACCAGCAGGGTTTATGGTCAGGAAGAGACCCAGTACTTC. Its protein is CATSRVYGQEETQYF.

The DNA of the CDR3 is TGTGCCAGCTCACCACCTAAGGGGAACAATAGGATCACAGATACGCAGTATTTT. Translation gives CASSPPKGNNRITDTQYF. The V gene is TRBV18, the J gene TRBJ2-3; a weak D match, TRBD1 (5 bases). The CDR3 is made up of 18 amino acids. Germline CDR1 KGHSH, CDR2 LQKENI. The V gene lost 0 bases and the J gene lost 2 bases, with 18 bases spanning the gap.

This clone was observed a handful of times. The chain has TRBV5-4 and TRBJ2-7; the D call may be TRBD1 or TRBD2 (6 bases each). V was cut by 3 bases and J by 3 bases, with 16 bases left in between. The CDR3 length is 15 residues. Germline lookup yields CDR1 SGHNT and CDR2 YYREEE (reference sequence). The CDR3 DNA reads as TGTGCCAGCAGCTCCTGGGGGGCGCGGGGCTACGAGCAGTACTTC. It yields the protein CASSSWGARGYEQYF.

This clone has only a few counts. A far more abundant clone sits one base away, making this likely a read error. The rearrangement links TRBV9 to TRBJ2-3, with TRBD1 matching 10 bases. The CDR3 runs 15 residues. Germline CDR1 SGDLS, CDR2 YYNGEE. The CDR3, as DNA: TGTGCCTGCAGGCCTGGACAGGGGGTTTTGAATACGCAGTATTTT. Its protein is CACRPGQGVLNTQYF.

This chain connects TRBV7-3 to TRBJ2-5; 9 bases are shared with TRBD2. The V gene's germline CDR1 is SGHTA and CDR2 FQGTGA. The CDR3 is 16 amino acids. Unmatched junction bases numbered 6, after V lost 3 bases and J lost 1 base. CDR3 sequence reads: CASSLGLLAGQETQYF. Written as DNA, the CDR3 is TGTGCCAGCAGCTTGGGGTTACTAGCGGGCCAAGAGACCCAGTACTTC.

This clone was recorded at least ten times. The chain combines TRBV5-5 with TRBJ2-2, with 8 positions matching TRBD1. The CDR3 runs to 16 residues. The V gene end was trimmed by 2 bases and the J gene end by 6 bases; junction bases not matched to a gene: 9. Germline loops: CDR1 SGHKS, CDR2 YYEKEE (reference sequence). The CDR3 sequence: CASSLGQGNMAGELFF. The CDR3 coding sequence is TGTGCCAGCAGCTTAGGACAGGGAAATATGGCCGGGGAGCTGTTTTTT.

The V call is TRBV21-1, the J call TRBJ2-1; the table's D gene call, TRBD1, was not cross checked with the DNA. TRBV21-1 represents a pseudogene. The CDR3 length is 16 residues. CDR3 protein: CASSKKTGPEYNEQFF. CDR3 DNA: TGTGCCAGCAGCAAGAAGACAGGACCCGAATACAATGAGCAGTTCTTC.

The chain has TRBV29-1 and TRBJ2-5; 10 nucleotides line up with TRBD2. Per germline, CDR1 SQVTM and CDR2 ANQGSEA. The V gene end was trimmed by 4 bases and the J gene end by 4 bases; junction bases not matched to a gene: 9. The CDR3 sequence is 15 residues long. The CDR3 loop reads CSVAASGGAGETQYF. CDR3 sequence (DNA): TGCAGCGTTGCAGCCAGCGGGGGGGCGGGAGAGACCCAGTACTTC.

This chain links TRBV19 with TRBJ1-1, with D unresolved. The CDR3 spans 14 residues. Germline CDR1 reads LNHDA; CDR2 reads SQIVND (reference sequence). The V end was cut by 2 bases, the J end by 0 bases, with 7 bases between. The CDR3 DNA follows: TGTGCCAGTAGTATAAGGGTAATGAACACTGAAGCTTTCTTT. This codes for CASSIRVMNTEAFF.

In its sample, this clone was seen a few times. This sequence joins TRBV18 and TRBJ2-7; no reliable D call. V lost 2 bases and J lost 2, with 4 bases in between. Germline V lookup: CDR1 KGHSH, CDR2 LQKENI. The CDR3 extends over 12 amino acids. CDR3 sequence reads: CASSPFPYEQYV. CDR3 coding DNA: TGTGCCAGCTCACCATTCCCCTACGAGCAGTACGTC.

Many counts were recorded for this clone. The chain has TRBV2 and TRBJ2-3, with D uncertain. Trimming took off 6 bases at V and 4 bases at J, with 11 bases between the two ends. The CDR3 is made up of 13 amino acids. Germline V gene data show CDR1 as SNHLY and CDR2 as FYNNEI. CDR3 nucleotide sequence: TGTGCCAGCAGAAACCGGGTCGCAGATACGCAGTATTTT. It is translated as CASRNRVADTQYF.

The V and J genes are TRBV18 and TRBJ2-2; D not resolved. The V end lost 2 bases, the J end lost 1 base, and 2 bases lay between the germline ends. CDR1 and CDR2 from the germline V gene are KGHSH and LQKENI. The CDR3 loop spans 13 amino acids. CDR3 nucleotide sequence: TGTGCCAGCTCACCAGGGAACACCGGGGAGCTGTTTTTT. Translation: CASSPGNTGELFF.

This clone was detected many times. The gene calls are TRBV7-2 and TRBJ1-2; D uncertain. The CDR3 spans 14 residues. CDR1 and CDR2 (germline): SGHTA, FQGNSA. V shed 5 bases and J shed 4 bases, with 14 bases lying between them. The CDR3 here is CASSPKGQAYGYTF. The CDR3 nucleotides are TGTGCCAGCAGCCCAAAGGGCCAGGCCTATGGCTACACCTTC.

This clone was seen more than once but under ten times. The J gene is TRBJ2-1, the V gene TRBV5-3; 12 bases align to TRBD2. TRBV5-3 belongs to the ORF category, with a function that is uncertain. V shed 4 bases and J 6 bases; nucleotides not matched to a gene: 5. The CDR3 extends over 15 amino acids. The CDR3 loop reads CARSGLAGISNEQFF. The CDR3 nucleotides are TGTGCCAGAAGCGGACTAGCGGGGATCTCCAATGAGCAGTTCTTC.

This clone was seen only a few times. The V gene is TRBV30, the J gene TRBJ2-7; 8 nucleotides line up with TRBD1. The CDR3 runs 12 residues. Unmatched junction bases numbered 3, after V lost 2 bases and J lost 6 bases. Germline values: CDR1 GTSNPN, CDR2 SVGIG (reference sequence). The CDR3 nucleotides are TGTGCCTGGAGTAAAGGACAGGGCGAGCAGTACTTC. Translating gives CAWSKGQGEQYF.

This clone was picked up a small number of times. The CDR3 here is CASSSGGPNEKLFF. CDR3 DNA sequence: TGCGCCAGCAGCTCGGGAGGACCAAATGAAAAACTGTTTTTT. V usage is TRBV5-1 and J usage is TRBJ1-4; D uncertain. This CDR3 has 14 amino acids. The germline V gene has CDR1 SGHRS and CDR2 YFSETQ. V was pared by 3 bases and J by 5 bases, with 11 bases between. Based on the CDR3 plus reference TRBV5-1 and TRBJ1-4, the full variable domain is KAGVTQTPRYLIKTRGQQVTLSCSPISGHRSVSWYQQTPGQGLQFLFEYFSETQRNKGNFPGRFSGRQFSNSRSEMNVSTLELGDSALYLCASSSGGPNEKLFFGSGTQLSVL.

The genes are TRBV10-3 and TRBJ2-2, with D unresolved. The V end was cut by 3 bases, the J end by 3 bases, with 8 bases between. Germline V gene sequence: CDR1 ENHRY, CDR2 SYGVKD. CDR3 length equals 14 residues. The CDR3 coding sequence is TGTGCCATCAGTGACGCTGGGGACACCGGGGAGCTGTTTTTT. Amino acids: CAISDAGDTGELFF.

This clone was seen repeatedly, ten times or more. V and J are TRBV19 and TRBJ1-5, with D possibly matching TRBD1 (5 bases). Looked up from germline, CDR1 is LNHDA and CDR2 is SQIVND (reference sequence). The CDR3 is 14 amino acids. The V gene lost 3 bases and the J gene lost 5 bases, with 11 bases spanning the gap. CDR3 protein: CASSIRAGYQPQHF. The CDR3, as DNA: TGTGCCAGTAGTATTCGGGCAGGGTATCAGCCCCAGCATTTT.

This chain joins TRBV9 and TRBJ2-5; D remains ambiguous. This CDR3 has 15 residues. The V end lost 0 bases, the J end lost 1 base, and 10 bases lay between the germline ends. The germline V gene has CDR1 SGDLS and CDR2 YYNGEE. CDR3 coding DNA: TGTGCCAGCAGCGTAGTAGGGAACAGCCAAGAGACCCAGTACTTC. Translated, it gives CASSVVGNSQETQYF. Full variable domain (missing parts from reference TRBV9 and TRBJ2-5): DSGVTQTPKHLITATGQRVTLRCSPRSGDLSVYWYQQSLDQGLQFLIQYYNGEERAKGNILERFSAQQFPDLHSELNLSSLELGDSALYFCASSVVGNSQETQYFGPGTRLLVL.